Listed here are 10 T cell receptor beta chains from one sample, sequenced in a study of cytomegalovirus exposure and HLA in healthy donors. PCR involved 60 Vbeta and 13 Jbeta primers. Method: immunoSEQ multiplex PCR; TCRdb's copy keeps in-frame clones and lacks some. The data contain about 180,000 clones, 79% of them seen just once; the ten biggest clones take up approximately 0.73%. The specimen was PBMCs. These receptors came from a woman in her thirties or forties in good health and CMV-seronegative.

The chain has TRBV5-1 and TRBJ2-2; TRBD2 matches 16 bases. The CDR3 has 17 amino acids. Germline CDR1 and CDR2: SGHRS and YFSETQ. V lost 4 bases to trimming and J lost 6 bases; unmatched junction nucleotides: 6. The CDR3 nucleotides are TGCGCCAGCAGCCCGGGACTAGCGGGGGGGCGAGCCGGGGAGCTGTTTTTT. This codes for CASSPGLAGGRAGELFF.

V is TRBV5-4 and J is TRBJ1-1; D is possibly TRBD1 (5 bases). The germline CDR1 and CDR2 sequences are SGHNT and YYREEE (reference sequence). Trimming cost V 1 base and J 8 bases, with 12 bases left between them. There are 13 residues in the CDR3. The CDR3 protein is CASSLRGVVEAFF. The CDR3 region has the DNA TGTGCCAGCAGCTTGAGGGGCGTCGTCGAAGCTTTCTTT.

This clone was found once. The CDR3 sequence: CASSASGQGYEKLFF. For the CDR3, the DNA is TGTGCCAGCAGCGCCTCGGGACAGGGTTATGAAAAACTGTTTTTT. V usage is TRBV9 and J usage is TRBJ1-4, with TRBD1 matching 9 bases. J gave up 6 bases and V 3 bases, and 6 bases lay outside the gene matches. Germline CDR1 reads SGDLS; CDR2 reads YYNGEE. CDR3 length: 15 amino acids.

This clone has only one observation. V gene TRBV13 combines with J gene TRBJ2-3, with 12 bases lining up with TRBD2. The CDR3 has 19 amino acids. After removal of 6 bases from V and 5 bases from J, the junction contained 18 bases not matched to a gene. Germline V lookup: CDR1 PRHDT, CDR2 FYEKMQ (reference sequence). The CDR3 DNA is TGTGCCAGCAGTTCGCGGTCAAACCTAGCGGGGGGGCCCAGAGATACGCAGTATTTT. Protein: CASSSRSNLAGGPRDTQYF. Filled out from reference TRBV13 and TRBJ2-3, the complete variable domain reads AAGVIQSPRHLIKEKRETATLKCYPIPRHDTVYWYQQGPGQDPQFLISFYEKMQSDKGSIPDRFSAQQFSDYHSELNMSSLELGDSALYFCASSSRSNLAGGPRDTQYFGPGTRLTVL.

This rearrangement joins TRBV19 to TRBJ2-5; 7 bases align to TRBD2. The CDR3 has 14 residues. The ends lost 7 bases at V and 0 bases at J; junction bases unmatched: 5. Germline V gene sequence: CDR1 LNHDA, CDR2 SQIVND (reference sequence). CDR3 protein: CASNSGLYQETQYF. The CDR3 region has the DNA TGTGCCAGTAACTCGGGACTATACCAAGAGACCCAGTACTTC.

The gene calls are TRBV10-3 and TRBJ1-2; no clear D gene. The CDR3 sequence is 12 residues long. V lost 5 bases and J 4 bases, leaving 8 bases between the germline ends. Germline loops: CDR1 ENHRY, CDR2 SYGVKD. CDR3 nucleotides: TGTGCCATCAGTAAAGAGCTCTATGGCTACACCTTC. This translates into CAISKELYGYTF.

This chain joins TRBV11-1 and TRBJ2-7; D remains unclear. Per the germline V gene, CDR1 is SGHAT and CDR2 is FQDESV (reference sequence). The CDR3 spans 14 residues. V was clipped by 3 bases and J by 1 base, with 10 bases between them. CDR3 amino acids: CASSLYQRSYEQYF. CDR3 bases: TGTGCCAGCAGCTTGTATCAGAGGTCCTACGAGCAGTACTTC.

J is TRBJ1-5 and V is TRBV9; D is uncertain. Trimming took 2 bases from V and 6 from J, leaving 12 bases between them. This CDR3 is built from 14 residues. CDR1 SGDLS and CDR2 YYNGEE come from the germline V gene. CDR3 nucleotide sequence: TGTGCCAGCAGCGTTACAGATCGTTTTCAGCCCCAGCATTTT. Translated, it gives CASSVTDRFQPQHF.

The chain uses TRBV29-1 and TRBJ2-3, with D possibly TRBD2 on 6 matching bases. CDR1 and CDR2 from the germline V gene are SQVTM and ANQGSEA. V was cut by 4 bases and J by 4 bases, with 15 bases left in between. CDR3 length: 14 amino acids. The CDR3 DNA reads TGCAGCGTTGCGCAGGGAGGTTTGGCAGATACGCAGTATTTT. This encodes CSVAQGGLADTQYF.

Worth noting for this clone: An end of the junction does not agree with germline; a read error may underlie this. The J gene is TRBJ1-5, the V gene TRBV15; TRBD1 matches 9 bases. The germline CDR1 and CDR2 sequences are LNHNV and YYDKDF (reference sequence). The CDR3 consists of 16 residues. The CDR3 nucleotides read TGTGCCACCGGCAGAGGGGGACAGGGATCGGATCAGCCCCAGCATTTT. It specifies CATGRGGQGSDQPQHF.